One sample yielded the 25 T cell receptor beta chains listed below, sequenced in a study of spatial heterogeneity in lung cancer. General study results and limits: Intratumoral expanded alpha and beta TCR counts were found to track tumor mutation counts.

MiXCR was run by TCRdb on the 5' RACE reads, yielding one entry per CDR3 protein. The table includes thousands of distinct CDR3 sequences, about 7.7% detected once. The time point denotes: sample taken at primary tumor resection. These receptors' antigens are unknown. The specimen comprised lung tumor tissue, sampled at surgery. The receptors here all came from a female donor with early-stage non-small cell lung cancer.

This clonotype was picked up many times. For a library built for alpha chains, this beta chain is a stray read; little rests on its size. CDR3 sequence (DNA): TGCGCCAGCAGCCCCCCGGGCAGTAGCTATGGCTACACCTTC. Encoded protein: CASSPPGSSYGYTF. The V and J genes are TRBV4-3 and TRBJ1-2; no definite D call. The ends were cut back, 4 bases at V and 4 bases at J, with 13 bases in the middle. This CDR3 has 14 amino acids. Germline V gene sequence: CDR1 LGHNA, CDR2 YSLEER.

By sample share, this clonotype is medium-sized (0.01 to 0.1%). In a library made to pick up alpha chains, this beta chain is a stray read with a size that means little. The chain joins TRBV6-2 or TRBV6-3 to TRBJ1-3; D unclear. Trimming removed 2 bases from V and 4 bases from J, with 9 bases in between. This CDR3 spans 14 amino acids. Germline loops: CDR1 MNHEY, CDR2 SVGEGT. CDR3 in DNA: TGTGCCAGCAGTTACACTGGATCCGGAAACACCATATATTTT. As protein: CASSYTGSGNTIYF.

This clonotype showed up many times. Because this beta chain is a stray read in a library intended to capture alpha chains, its abundance should not be given much weight. V and J are TRBV12-3 or TRBV12-4 and TRBJ2-2; the D call may be TRBD1 or TRBD2 (5 bases each). The length of the CDR3 is 13 residues. Trimming removed 8 bases from V and 7 bases from J, with 14 bases in between. CDR3 in DNA: TGTGCCAGCCGGGTGGGGGAAGTCGGGGAGCTGTTTTTT. It translates to CASRVGEVGELFF.

The sample holds many counts of this clonotype. The library was built for alpha chains, so this beta chain is an off-target read and its size means little. The V and J genes are TRBV7-8 and TRBJ2-1, with TRBD2 identical over 8 bases. This CDR3 has 14 amino acids. Germline lookup yields CDR1 SGHVS and CDR2 FQNEAQ. V lost 4 bases and J lost 6; bases outside the gene matches: 5. The CDR3 is CASSYRLASNEQFF. Written as DNA, the CDR3 is TGTGCCAGCAGCTACCGACTAGCGAGCAATGAGCAGTTCTTC.

This clonotype was seen repeatedly, ten times or more. This beta chain turned up in a library designed for alpha chains; as an off-target read, its abundance says little. The chain links TRBV2 to TRBJ1-4; D unresolved. The CDR3 extends over 15 amino acids. Germline-derived CDR1 and CDR2 are SNHLY and FYNNEI. Trimming stripped 8 bases from V and 0 bases from J, with 13 bases between. The CDR3 coding sequence is TGTGCCAGCGCCGAGACTCGTGCAACTAATGAAAAACTGTTTTTT. The encoded protein is CASAETRATNEKLFF.

This clonotype was seen many times. This beta chain was picked up by a library intended for alpha chains and is off target, so its count carries little meaning. This chain links TRBV12-3 or TRBV12-4 with TRBJ2-7, with 12 bases identical to TRBD2. Trimming removed 3 bases from V and 7 bases from J; junction bases left unmatched: 7. The CDR3 loop spans 15 amino acids. The CDR3 here is CASSFPSGGAREQYF. The DNA for the CDR3 is TGTGCCAGCAGTTTCCCTAGCGGGGGGGCCCGTGAGCAGTACTTC.

This clonotype came up many times. Because this beta chain is a stray read in a library intended to capture alpha chains, its abundance should not be given much weight. The CDR3 DNA follows: TGCGCCAGCAGCTCCGTAAGAAGCACAGATACGCAGTATTTT. It codes for CASSSVRSTDTQYF. The chain employs TRBV5-1 and TRBJ2-3; D ambiguous. The CDR3 consists of 14 residues. Trimming removed 3 bases from V and 0 bases from J, with 8 bases in between. The V gene's germline CDR1 is SGHRS and CDR2 YFSETQ.

This clonotype is deemed medium-sized. Found in a library prepared for alpha chains, this beta chain is an off-target read, and its abundance has little meaning. This rearrangement joins TRBV5-4 to TRBJ2-1; a possible D gene is TRBD2 (6 bases). V was pared by 3 bases and J by 2 bases, with 12 bases between. The CDR3 loop spans 15 amino acids. Per the germline V gene, CDR1 is SGHNT and CDR2 is YYREEE (reference sequence). The CDR3 region is CASSSGLKTYNEQFF. The CDR3 region has the DNA TGTGCCAGCAGCTCGGGACTCAAGACCTACAATGAGCAGTTCTTC.

This clonotype was seen many times. For a library built for alpha chains, this beta chain is a stray read; little rests on its size. The chain employs TRBV27 and TRBJ2-5, with 7 bases that match TRBD2. The CDR3 contains 14 residues. The V gene end was trimmed by 6 bases and the J gene end by 3 bases; junction bases not matched to a gene: 7. The germline CDR1 and CDR2 sequences are MNHEY and SMNVEV (reference sequence). As DNA, the CDR3 is TGTGCCAGCAGCTTAGCGGGCAGGGAAGAGACCCAGTACTTC. Protein sequence: CASSLAGREETQYF.

This clonotype was detected ten times or more. This beta chain came through as a stray read in a library set up for alpha chains, and its size says little. The rearrangement uses TRBV7-9 and TRBJ2-7; D not certain. Trimming left V 5 bases short and J 3 bases short, with 8 bases between. Germline CDR1 reads SEHNR; CDR2 reads FQNEAQ (reference sequence). The CDR3 contains 12 residues. CDR3 region: CASSQSVYEQYF. CDR3 nucleotide sequence: TGTGCCAGCAGCCAATCAGTCTACGAGCAGTACTTC. Full variable domain (missing parts from reference TRBV7-9 and TRBJ2-7): DTGVSQNPRHKITKRGQNVTFRCDPISEHNRLYWYRQTLGQGPEFLTYFQNEAQLEKSRLLSDRFSAERPKGSFSTLEIQRTEQGDSAMYLCASSQSVYEQYFGPGTRLTVT.

Many counts were recorded for this clonotype. Relative to the germline gene, one junction end is altered; a read error may explain this. Since the library was made to target alpha chains, this beta chain is a stray read and its abundance is not meaningful. This chain joins TRBV12-3 or TRBV12-4 and TRBJ2-7; D is perhaps TRBD2 (6 bases). This CDR3 region has 13 residues. CDR3 in amino acids: CASSLALNAGLDF. The CDR3 nucleotides are TGTGCCAGCAGTTTAGCGCTAAATGCGGGACTCGACTTC.

In this sample, this clonotype turned up many times. Because this beta chain is a stray read in a library intended to capture alpha chains, its abundance should not be given much weight. This chain connects TRBV12-3 or TRBV12-4 to TRBJ1-2; D uncertain. The CDR3 spans 15 residues. Between the trimmed V and J ends, which lost 2 bases and 4 bases, there was a span of 14 bases. In DNA form, the CDR3 reads TGTGCCAGCAGTTTACTCCTGGGGTCATCCTATGGCTACACCTTC. Its protein is CASSLLLGSSYGYTF.

This clonotype was seen at least ten times. Since the library was made to target alpha chains, this beta chain is a stray read and its abundance is not meaningful. The chain has TRBV10-2 and TRBJ2-7; D gene uncertain. The length of the CDR3 is 13 residues. Germline CDR1 WSHSY, CDR2 SAAADI. V lost 10 bases and J 0 bases, leaving 13 bases between the germline ends. DNA of the CDR3: TGCGCCACCACCAGGCCCAGCTCCTACGAGCAGTACTTC. Translated: CATTRPSSYEQYF.

This clonotype occurred many times. Little can be read into the size of this beta chain, an off-target read in a library designed for alpha chains. The chain has TRBV29-1 and TRBJ1-2; possible D gene TRBD1, 6 bases. Germline V lookup: CDR1 SQVTM, CDR2 ANQGSEA. The germline V and J ends were trimmed by 7 bases and 4 bases, with 10 bases remaining between them. The CDR3 sequence is 11 residues long. CDR3 sequence reads: CSGGDTYGYTF. The CDR3 DNA reads TGCAGCGGAGGGGACACCTATGGCTACACCTTC.

At least ten counts were recorded for this clonotype. The size of this beta chain means little, since it is a stray read in a library made for alpha chains. The CDR3 loop reads CASSLDPSTGELFF. CDR3 nucleotide sequence: TGTGCCAGCAGCTTAGATCCATCCACCGGGGAGCTGTTTTTT. The chain is built from TRBV11-2 and TRBJ2-2; D not resolved. V shed 0 bases and J shed 4 bases, with 6 bases lying between them. Germline V gene data show CDR1 as SGHAT and CDR2 as FQNNGV. CDR3 length: 14 residues.

This clonotype was recorded many times. A junction end diverges from the germline sequence, so it may reflect a read error. This beta chain was picked up by a library intended for alpha chains and is off target, so its count carries little meaning. The CDR3 nucleotides read TGTGCCAGCAGCTTGGGGGCCAGAAACATTCAGTACTTC. Its translation: CASSLGARNIQYF. The chain carries TRBV5-6 and TRBJ2-4; D is uncertain. Germline V gene data show CDR1 as SGHDT and CDR2 as YYEEEE. There are 13 residues in the CDR3.

Concerning this clonotype: This beta chain was picked up by a library intended for alpha chains and is off target, so its count carries little meaning. J is TRBJ2-7 and V is TRBV20-1; 12 positions agree with TRBD2. Looked up from germline, CDR1 is DFQATT and CDR2 is SNEGSKA (reference sequence). This CDR3 comprises 16 residues. V gave up 3 bases and J gave up 3 bases; unmatched junction bases: 9. Written as DNA, the CDR3 is TGCAGTGCTAGTCGCCCGGGACTAGCGGGTATCTACGAGCAGTACTTC. This sequence encodes CSASRPGLAGIYEQYF.

Note on this clonotype: This beta chain is an unintended read in a library built for alpha chains; its size means little. The V call is TRBV15, the J call TRBJ2-7, with 10 bases matching TRBD1. V shed 0 bases and J 5 bases; nucleotides not matched to a gene: 4. Germline V gene lookup returns CDR1 LNHNV and CDR2 YYDKDF (reference sequence). This CDR3 has 15 amino acids. As DNA, the CDR3 is TGTGCCACCAGCAGAGATATGACAGGGGGCGACGAGCAGTACTTC. Translated: CATSRDMTGGDEQYF.

This clonotype has ten or more counts. In a library made to pick up alpha chains, this beta chain is a stray read with a size that means little. The CDR3 sequence is CASSLEEGGYEQYF. As DNA, the CDR3 is TGCGCCAGCAGCTTGGAAGAGGGGGGCTACGAGCAGTACTTC. The V gene is TRBV5-1, the J gene TRBJ2-7; D tentatively fits TRBD1 or TRBD2 (6 bases each). Trimming removed 0 bases from V and 3 bases from J, with 10 bases in between. This CDR3 comprises 14 residues. Germline values: CDR1 SGHRS, CDR2 YFSETQ.

This clonotype was recorded at least ten times. A library prepared for alpha chains yielded this beta chain as an off-target read; its size is of little meaning. V is TRBV7-2 and J is TRBJ2-1; D not certain. The CDR3 has 14 residues. Germline V gene lookup returns CDR1 SGHTA and CDR2 FQGNSA. Trimming removed 0 bases at V and 9 bases at J, with 12 bases between. CDR3 nucleotide sequence: TGTGCCAGCAGCTTAGCTGCTTATCGGAGTGAGCAGTTCTTC. Residues: CASSLAAYRSEQFF.

The sample holds many counts of this clonotype. A library prepared for alpha chains yielded this beta chain as an off-target read; its size is of little meaning. This rearrangement joins TRBV11-2 to TRBJ2-5, with unresolved D. The V and J ends lost 3 bases and 1 base respectively, with 15 bases between them. Germline V gene lookup returns CDR1 SGHAT and CDR2 FQNNGV. CDR3 length: 16 residues. The CDR3 DNA reads as TGTGCCAGCAGCTTTAATGGTTTTAGTTCCCAAGAGACCCAGTACTTC. Translation: CASSFNGFSSQETQYF.

This clonotype turned up a few times. This beta chain is a stray sequence in a library constructed for alpha chains; its clone size is not meaningful. V usage is TRBV3-1 and J usage is TRBJ2-3; TRBD2 matches at 9 bases. Germline V lookup: CDR1 LGHDT, CDR2 YNNKEL (reference sequence). This CDR3 has 17 residues. V dropped 0 bases and J dropped 3; count of bases not matched to a gene: 7. CDR3 loop: CASSQDEAGGPTDTQYF. CDR3 bases: TGTGCCAGCAGCCAAGATGAAGCGGGAGGACCGACAGATACGCAGTATTTT.

The sample holds many counts of this clonotype. This beta chain represents an off-target read in a library built for alpha chains; its size is of limited meaning. CDR3 bases: TGTGCCAGCAGCCCAAGACCCCGGGGGAACACCGGGGAGCTGTTTTTT. It codes for CASSPRPRGNTGELFF. V usage is TRBV7-6 and J usage is TRBJ2-2, with D perhaps matching TRBD2 (5 bases). Germline loops: CDR1 SGHVS, CDR2 FNYEAQ. V shed 5 bases and J shed 1 base, with 14 bases lying between them. The CDR3 totals 16 residues. Complete variable domain (other parts from reference TRBV7-6 and TRBJ2-2): GAGVSQSPRYKVTKRGQDVALRCDPISGHVSLYWYRQALGQGPEFLTYFNYEAQQDKSGLPNDRFSAERPEGSISTLTIQRTEQRDSAMYRCASSPRPRGNTGELFFGEGSRLTVL.

This clonotype was seen ten or more times. This beta chain represents an off-target read in a library built for alpha chains; its size is of limited meaning. V usage is TRBV20-1 and J usage is TRBJ2-3; 8 nucleotides agree with TRBD2. Trimming cost V 3 bases and J 0 bases; bases outside gene matches: 5. This CDR3 has 15 amino acids. Germline V gene data show CDR1 as DFQATT and CDR2 as SNEGSKA (reference sequence). The CDR3: CSASNTGGSTDTQYF. The CDR3 DNA reads TGCAGTGCTAGTAACACGGGGGGGAGCACAGATACGCAGTATTTT.

In regard to this clonotype: This beta chain is an unintended read in a library built for alpha chains; its size means little. V is TRBV20-1 and J is TRBJ1-6; D is ambiguous. This CDR3 has 12 residues. The germline gives CDR1 DFQATT, CDR2 SNEGSKA (reference sequence). Trimming pared 2 bases from V and 14 bases from J, leaving 13 bases between. The CDR3 spells CSARTSGWSLHF. The CDR3 DNA is TGCAGTGCTAGAACCAGCGGCTGGTCCCTCCACTTT.